One and the same sample provided the 10 T cell receptor beta chains below, sequenced in a study of T cells in Graves' hyperthyroidism and ophthalmopathy. What was amplified from RNA transcripts were TCR beta CDR3 regions. Researchers ran a first-round RT-PCR on the TCR CDR3 using the HTBI primer set. TCRdb ran MiXCR on the multiplex PCR reads and lists one entry per CDR3 protein. The table lists 600,000 to 700,000 distinct CDR3 sequences, about 14% of them singletons. What was sequenced was blood. The receptors shown here come from a woman between 40 and 50 years old with Graves' ophthalmopathy.

This clonotype was recorded once. One end of the junction varies from germline; a read error may be responsible. CDR3 nucleotides: TGTACCAGCAGTCCAACAGAGCCGCTCTCACCCCTCCACTTT. This codes for CTSSPTEPLSPLHF. V and J are TRBV6-1 and TRBJ1-6, with D uncertain. The CDR3 is 14 residues long. Germline V gives CDR1 MNHNS, CDR2 SASEGT.

The sample holds many counts of this clonotype. V usage is TRBV27 and J usage is TRBJ1-1; D perhaps matches TRBD1 (5 bases). From germline, CDR1 is MNHEY and CDR2 SMNVEV (reference sequence). This CDR3 is 14 amino acids long. V was cut by 4 bases and J by 5 bases, with 14 bases left in between. For the CDR3, the DNA is TGTGCCAGCAGTTCCCGGGCATGGGGGACTGAAGCTTTCTTT. It yields the protein CASSSRAWGTEAFF.

This clonotype was detected many times. CDR3 sequence (DNA): TGCAGCGGGGGGGACAGGGTCCAAGAGACCCAGTACTTC. Translated: CSGGDRVQETQYF. The rearrangement joins TRBV29-1 to TRBJ2-5; 9 nucleotides match TRBD1. V shed 7 bases, J shed 1 base, and the junction held 4 bases outside the gene matches. CDR1 and CDR2 (germline): SQVTM, ANQGSEA. This CDR3 region has 13 residues.

This clonotype was found a few times. The chain couples TRBV18 to TRBJ2-7; no definite D call. The CDR3 spans 13 residues. V was trimmed by 1 base and J by 3 bases, leaving 7 bases between them. Germline values: CDR1 KGHSH, CDR2 LQKENI. CDR3 amino acids: CASSPLADYEQYF. CDR3 coding DNA: TGTGCCAGCTCACCACTCGCCGACTACGAGCAGTACTTC.

This clonotype was seen more than once but under ten times. This chain links TRBV28 with TRBJ2-3; D gene unclear. V shed 10 bases and J shed 3 bases, with 11 bases lying between them. This CDR3 is 12 amino acids long. The germline CDR1 and CDR2 sequences are MDHEN and SYDVKM. Written as DNA, the CDR3 is TGTGCCACCGTCAGATTAACAGATACGCAGTATTTT. It specifies CATVRLTDTQYF.

Many counts were recorded for this clonotype. This CDR3 is CSASSDRDSRTTEAFF. The DNA for the CDR3 is TGCAGTGCTAGTAGTGATCGAGACAGCCGAACCACTGAAGCTTTCTTT. The V call is TRBV20-1, the J call TRBJ1-1, with D perhaps TRBD1 (5 bases). The CDR3 consists of 16 residues. Germline V gene lookup returns CDR1 DFQATT and CDR2 SNEGSKA (reference sequence). The V end was cut by 3 bases, the J end by 4 bases, with 21 bases between.

This clonotype has a count of ten or more. The chain couples TRBV28 to TRBJ1-1; 7 nucleotides agree with TRBD1. CDR1 is MDHEN and CDR2 is SYDVKM in the germline V gene. The CDR3 contains 13 residues. CDR3 DNA sequence: TGTGCAGGGACAGCCCAGCCGAACACTGAAGCTTTCTTT. Its protein product is CAGTAQPNTEAFF.

This rearrangement joins TRBV28 to TRBJ2-7; D is uncertain. The CDR3 is 16 residues long. V was trimmed by 4 bases and J by 0 bases, leaving 16 bases between them. Germline lookup yields CDR1 MDHEN and CDR2 SYDVKM. The CDR3 here is CASSYSASLSSYEQYF. The CDR3 nucleotides read TGTGCCAGCAGTTACTCCGCTTCCTTAAGCTCCTACGAGCAGTACTTC.

This clonotype was counted ten times or more. The rearrangement links TRBV19 to TRBJ1-1; D remains ambiguous. This CDR3 has 12 residues. CDR1 is LNHDA and CDR2 is SQIVND in the germline V gene (reference sequence). V shed 0 bases and J shed 8 bases, with 7 bases lying between them. DNA for the CDR3: TGTGCCAGTAGTATAGAAAGAGGGGAAGCTTTCTTT. As protein: CASSIERGEAFF.

CDR3 DNA: TGCGCCAGCAGCCAAAACGGACAGGGGAATTCCTACGAGCAGTACTTC. Translated: CASSQNGQGNSYEQYF. The chain recombines TRBV4-3 with TRBJ2-7; TRBD1 agrees at 9 bases. V shed 2 bases, J shed 1 base, and the junction held 6 bases outside the gene matches. CDR1 is LGHNA, CDR2 YSLEER, per germline. CDR3 length: 16 residues.